This is a list of T cell receptor beta chains from one sample in a study of sequential checkpoint blockade in melanoma. The method was immunoSEQ multiplex PCR; TCRdb's version includes in-frame clones alone and lacks a portion of them. The sample has about 12,000 clones, around 70% seen once. This material consisted of CD8+ T cells sorted from blood (inferred from file names), taken from a patient given nivolumab and ipilimumab in sequence. The receptors were gathered from a human donor with melanoma. Each CDR3 is given with its conserved first and last residue. D genes are given only for firm matches. The size entry is marked missing in some rows and otherwise reads once, few, many or a size class.

clone size: NA; J gene: TRBJ1-1; V gene: TRBV9; D gene: TRBD1; CDR3 protein: CASSVGTVYMNTEAFF; CDR3 DNA: TGTGCCAGCAGCGTGGGGACAGTCTACATGAACACTGAAGCTTTCTTT
clone size: NA; J gene: TRBJ2-7; V gene: TRBV5-5; D gene: TRBD1; CDR3 protein: CASTPGQGSYEQYF; CDR3 DNA: TGTGCCAGCACCCCCGGACAGGGATCCTACGAGCAGTACTTC
clone size: NA; J gene: TRBJ2-1; V gene: TRBV5-5; D gene: NA; CDR3 protein: CASSSEASEQFF; CDR3 DNA: TGTGCCAGCAGCTCAGAGGCGTCTGAGCAGTTCTTC
clone size: once; J gene: TRBJ2-1; V gene: TRBV5-1; D gene: TRBD2; CDR3 protein: CASSWGLAVTYNEQFF; CDR3 DNA: TGCGCCAGCAGCTGGGGACTAGCGGTAACCTACAATGAGCAGTTCTTC
clone size: medium-sized; J gene: TRBJ1-2; V gene: TRBV9; D gene: TRBD1; CDR3 protein: CASSPGQGGYGYTF; CDR3 DNA: TGTGCCAGCAGCCCGGGACAGGGTGGCTATGGCTACACCTTC
clone size: once; J gene: TRBJ1-1; V gene: TRBV9; D gene: TRBD1; CDR3 protein: CASSPDRFGNTEAFF; CDR3 DNA: TGTGCCAGCAGTCCGGACAGGTTTGGGAACACTGAAGCTTTCTTT
clone size: NA; J gene: TRBJ1-2; V gene: TRBV2; D gene: NA; CDR3 protein: CASSEAATGTNYGYTF; CDR3 DNA: TGTGCCAGCAGTGAAGCCGCGACTGGTACTAACTATGGCTACACCTTC
clone size: medium-sized; J gene: TRBJ1-4; V gene: TRBV19; D gene: TRBD1; CDR3 protein: CASRRTGENEKLFF; CDR3 DNA: TGTGCCAGTAGAAGGACAGGGGAGAATGAAAAACTGTTTTTT
clone size: NA; J gene: TRBJ1-4; V gene: TRBV5-8; D gene: NA; CDR3 protein: CASSWGFEKLFF; CDR3 DNA: TGTGCCAGCAGCTGGGGCTTTGAAAAACTGTTTTTT
clone size: NA; J gene: TRBJ2-2; V gene: TRBV7-8; D gene: TRBD2; CDR3 protein: CASSWGTSGRVELFF; CDR3 DNA: TGTGCCAGCAGCTGGGGGACTAGCGGGAGGGTGGAGCTGTTTTTT
clone size: NA; J gene: TRBJ2-1; V gene: TRBV5-6; D gene: TRBD1; CDR3 protein: CASSPTTGGPYNEQFF; CDR3 DNA: TGTGCCAGCAGCCCAACTACAGGGGGCCCCTACAATGAGCAGTTCTTC
clone size: NA; J gene: TRBJ2-7; V gene: TRBV7-8; D gene: TRBD1; CDR3 protein: CASSFPGQAYEQYF; CDR3 DNA: TGTGCCAGCAGCTTCCCGGGACAGGCCTACGAGCAGTACTTC
clone size: few; J gene: TRBJ1-1; V gene: TRBV7-2; D gene: TRBD1; CDR3 protein: CASSSDRIYTEAFF; CDR3 DNA: TGTGCCAGCAGCTCGGACAGGATATACACTGAAGCTTTCTTT
clone size: NA; J gene: TRBJ2-6; V gene: TRBV10-3; D gene: TRBD1; CDR3 protein: CAIRGQGESGANVLTF; CDR3 DNA: TGTGCCATCAGGGGACAGGGGGAGTCCGGGGCCAACGTCCTGACTTTC
clone size: NA; J gene: TRBJ1-2; V gene: TRBV5-1; D gene: NA; CDR3 protein: CASSLVPSRRGYTF; CDR3 DNA: TGCGCCAGCAGCTTGGTGCCTTCCCGCAGAGGCTACACCTTC
clone size: NA; J gene: TRBJ2-3; V gene: TRBV12-5; D gene: TRBD1; CDR3 protein: CASGFGTGAGDTQYF; CDR3 DNA: TGTGCTAGTGGTTTCGGTACAGGGGCCGGAGATACGCAGTATTTT
clone size: NA; J gene: TRBJ2-1; V gene: TRBV19; D gene: NA; CDR3 protein: CASSPPGREQFF; CDR3 DNA: TGTGCCAGTAGTCCCCCGGGGAGAGAGCAGTTCTTC
clone size: medium-sized; J gene: TRBJ2-1; V gene: TRBV9; D gene: TRBD2; CDR3 protein: CASSTSGRPGNEQFF; CDR3 DNA: TGTGCCAGCAGCACTAGCGGGAGACCGGGAAATGAGCAGTTCTTC